The 32 T cell receptor beta chains given below trace back to one sample, sequenced in a study of blood T cell repertoires in COVID-19. Only in-frame clones appear in the TCRdb table, and some are missing; sequencing was by immunoSEQ multiplex PCR. In the table there are around 120,000 clones, about 86% of which are singletons. Sequencing input: peripheral blood. The source is a woman between 45 and 65 years old with active or convalescent COVID-19.

The CDR3 sequence is CASSLGRFYEQYF. CDR3 bases: TGTGCCAGCAGTTTAGGTCGGTTCTACGAGCAGTACTTC. The V gene is TRBV28, the J gene TRBJ2-7; D not resolved. Germline assignment: CDR1 MDHEN and CDR2 SYDVKM. The CDR3 loop spans 13 amino acids. Trimming pared 2 bases from V and 3 bases from J, leaving 8 bases between.

V and J are TRBV28 and TRBJ1-2; 10 bases are a match to TRBD1. Per germline, CDR1 MDHEN and CDR2 SYDVKM. Trimming cost V 4 bases and J 8 bases; bases outside gene matches: 4. The CDR3 loop spans 13 amino acids. CDR3 nucleotides: TGTGCCAGCAGTTCCGGACAGGGGGGAGGCTACACCTTC. Translation: CASSSGQGGGYTF.

The V gene is TRBV4-2, the J gene TRBJ2-7; TRBD2 agrees at 11 bases. The germline V gene encodes CDR1 LGHNA and CDR2 YNFKEQ. The J segment lost 5 bases and the V segment lost 4 bases, leaving 10 bases of the junction unmatched. The CDR3 length is 16 residues. The CDR3 loop is CASSPQTSGSWDEQYF. In nucleotides, the CDR3 is TGTGCCAGCAGCCCGCAAACTAGCGGGAGTTGGGACGAGCAGTACTTC.

The rearrangement uses TRBV6-2 or TRBV6-3 and TRBJ2-2; unclear D gene. The germline V gene encodes CDR1 MNHEY and CDR2 SVGEGT. The CDR3 runs 15 residues. The V end lost 0 bases, the J end lost 1 base, and 6 bases lay between the germline ends. The CDR3 DNA is TGTGCCAGCAGTTACTCGTGGAGGAACACCGGGGAGCTGTTTTTT. It encodes CASSYSWRNTGELFF.

V and J are TRBV2 and TRBJ2-7; 7 bases align to TRBD1. The trim removed 6 bases at V and 3 bases at J, leaving 8 bases unmatched. The CDR3 spans 14 residues. Looked up from germline, CDR1 is SNHLY and CDR2 is FYNNEI. The CDR3 loop is CASRTMGQLYEQYF. DNA of the CDR3: TGTGCCAGCAGGACGATGGGACAGCTCTACGAGCAGTACTTC.

In its sample, this clone was seen a few times. This chain connects TRBV28 to TRBJ1-5; D gene unclear. The ends were cut back, 11 bases at V and 2 bases at J, with 22 bases in the middle. Germline loops: CDR1 MDHEN, CDR2 SYDVKM. CDR3 length: 16 residues. The CDR3 DNA reads as TGTGCCTCTCAAGGACGGAGGCTTCAACGCAATCAGCCCCAGCATTTT. This translates into CASQGRRLQRNQPQHF.

V usage is TRBV5-6 and J usage is TRBJ1-5; 12 nucleotides align to TRBD1. The CDR3 is 15 residues long. V lost 2 bases and J lost 5; bases outside the gene matches: 2. CDR1 SGHDT and CDR2 YYEEEE come from the germline V gene. The CDR3 spells CASSFGTGGHQPQHF. The CDR3 coding sequence is TGTGCCAGCAGCTTCGGGACAGGGGGCCATCAGCCCCAGCATTTT.

This sequence joins TRBV5-1 and TRBJ2-1; 13 nucleotides match TRBD2. V dropped 0 bases and J dropped 9; count of bases not matched to a gene: 6. The CDR3 consists of 16 residues. Germline V CDR1 and CDR2: SGHRS, YFSETQ. The CDR3 DNA reads TGCGCCAGCAGCTTGGGACTAGCGGGAGGTATAGGTGAGCAGTTCTTC. It is translated as CASSLGLAGGIGEQFF.

This chain links TRBV21-1 with TRBJ2-7; the table calls TRBD1, which could not be checked here. TRBV21-1 is a recognized pseudogene. The CDR3 spans 17 residues. Here the CDR3 DNA reads TGTGCCAGCAGCCCCAACCCCCCGGGACAGGGGATTTACGAGCAGTACTTC. Amino acid sequence: CASSPNPPGQGIYEQYF.

The rearrangement joins TRBV20-1 to TRBJ2-3; 9 bases agree with TRBD2. V lost 3 bases, J lost 4 bases, and 5 bases stayed unmatched. CDR1 DFQATT and CDR2 SNEGSKA come from the germline V gene (reference sequence). The CDR3 covers 14 residues. The CDR3 sequence is CSASPAGGSDTQYF. In nucleotides, the CDR3 is TGCAGTGCTAGTCCAGCGGGAGGTTCAGATACGCAGTATTTT.

The V and J genes are TRBV18 and TRBJ1-1; D not resolved. This CDR3 has 15 amino acids. Deletions cut 6 bases from V and 0 bases from J, with 14 bases between. CDR1 is KGHSH and CDR2 is LQKENI in the germline V gene. The chain's CDR3 is CASSVPPGMNTEAFF. The CDR3 bases are TGTGCCAGCTCGGTACCACCGGGTATGAACACTGAAGCTTTCTTT.

The chain recombines TRBV7-8 with TRBJ2-7; a possible D gene is TRBD2 (5 bases). Germline V lookup: CDR1 SGHVS, CDR2 FQNEAQ. The CDR3 has 13 amino acids. V lost 3 bases and J 5 bases, leaving 11 bases between the germline ends. This chain's CDR3 is CASSFGSTHEQYF. The CDR3 nucleotides are TGTGCCAGCAGCTTTGGGAGTACCCACGAGCAGTACTTC.

The chain recombines TRBV5-8 with TRBJ1-2; unclear D gene. The V end was cut by 6 bases, the J end by 3 bases, with 12 bases between. CDR1 is SGHTS and CDR2 is YDEGEE in the germline V gene. The CDR3 runs 13 residues. In DNA, the CDR3 is TGTGCCAGCACCCGGGATCGGGACTATGGCTACACCTTC. Amino acids: CASTRDRDYGYTF.

V gene TRBV5-6 combines with J gene TRBJ2-6; D not resolved. Germline lookup yields CDR1 SGHDT and CDR2 YYEEEE. CDR3 length: 15 residues. V gave up 4 bases and J gave up 0 bases, with 8 bases separating them. The CDR3 loop reads CASSRSYSGANVLTF. CDR3 DNA sequence: TGTGCCAGCAGCCGGAGTTACTCTGGGGCCAACGTCCTGACTTTC.

The chain uses TRBV9 and TRBJ2-4, with 11 bases that match TRBD2. Germline V gene data show CDR1 as SGDLS and CDR2 as YYNGEE. The CDR3 has 15 residues. Losses at the gene ends were 4 bases for V and 0 bases for J; bases not matched to a gene: 0. The CDR3 region is CASSTSGGAKNIQYF. The CDR3 region has the DNA TGTGCCAGCAGCACTAGCGGGGGAGCCAAAAACATTCAGTACTTC.

The chain employs TRBV6-5 and TRBJ2-1; D is perhaps TRBD2 (6 bases). CDR3 length: 14 residues. Looked up from germline, CDR1 is MNHEY and CDR2 is SVGAGI. V lost 6 bases and J 7 bases, leaving 16 bases between the germline ends. Here the CDR3 DNA reads TGTGCCAGCAGCTGGGGATCGGGGGTTAATGAGCAGTTCTTC. This translates into CASSWGSGVNEQFF.

The chain is built from TRBV18 and TRBJ2-5; D gene uncertain. Germline CDR1 and CDR2: KGHSH and LQKENI. V dropped 6 bases and J dropped 5 bases, with 10 bases sitting between them. The CDR3 has 12 amino acids. CDR3 coding DNA: TGTGCCAGCTCCCCGCTGGGCGAGACCCAGTACTTC. This codes for CASSPLGETQYF.

The V call is TRBV7-9, the J call TRBJ2-2; TRBD2 might be the D (5 bases). The V end lost 5 bases, the J end lost 5 bases, and 9 bases lay between the germline ends. There are 13 residues in the CDR3. CDR1 and CDR2 (germline): SEHNR, FQNEAQ (reference sequence). CDR3 loop: CASSPLATGELFF. In DNA, the CDR3 is TGTGCCAGCAGCCCTCTAGCAACCGGGGAGCTGTTTTTT.

This rearrangement joins TRBV12-2 to TRBJ1-5; the DNA was not compared with TRBD1, the D call given in the table. TRBV12-2 corresponds to a pseudogene. The CDR3 runs to 15 residues. CDR3 DNA sequence: TGTGCAAGTCCCCGGACAGCTCTTAGCAATCAGCCCCAGCATTTT. Encoded protein: CASPRTALSNQPQHF.

The V and J genes are TRBV5-5 and TRBJ2-7; the D gene is possibly TRBD1 (5 bases). In germline, CDR1 is SGHKS, CDR2 YYEKEE (reference sequence). This CDR3 spans 15 amino acids. V was clipped by 2 bases and J by 3 bases, with 15 bases between them. CDR3 bases: TGTGCCAGCAGCTTCTCGACAGCTGGAATCTACGAGCAGTACTTC. Translation: CASSFSTAGIYEQYF.

The chain's CDR3 is CASRGTGAYEQYF. CDR3 nucleotides: TGTGCCAGCAGAGGGACAGGGGCCTACGAGCAGTACTTC. This rearrangement joins TRBV6-5 to TRBJ2-7, with 10 bases matching TRBD1. CDR1 is MNHEY, CDR2 SVGAGI, per germline. The CDR3 is 13 residues long. The V segment lost 6 bases and the J segment 2 bases; nucleotides outside the gene matches: 1.

The rearrangement joins TRBV12-5 to TRBJ2-5, with 13 bases lining up with TRBD2. The trim removed 5 bases at V and 5 bases at J, leaving 11 bases unmatched. CDR3 length: 17 amino acids. Germline V lookup: CDR1 LGHNT, CDR2 FRNRAP. The CDR3 is CASGPGLAGVEGETQYF. CDR3 coding DNA: TGTGCTAGTGGTCCAGGACTAGCGGGAGTGGAGGGCGAGACCCAGTACTTC.

The rearrangement links TRBV7-6 to TRBJ2-7; TRBD2 aligns across 8 bases. From germline, CDR1 is SGHVS and CDR2 FNYEAQ. The CDR3 is made up of 14 amino acids. Trimming took 3 bases from V and 6 from J; bases not matched to a gene: 7. The CDR3 reads CASSFFAGGGEQYF. DNA for the CDR3: TGTGCCAGCAGCTTCTTCGCGGGAGGTGGCGAGCAGTACTTC.

The chain couples TRBV9 to TRBJ2-3; D is uncertain. The V gene lost 3 bases and the J gene lost 5 bases, with 10 bases spanning the gap. The CDR3 is 13 amino acids. Germline V gene data show CDR1 as SGDLS and CDR2 as YYNGEE. Here the CDR3 reads CASSESSGDTQYF. The CDR3 DNA sequence: TGTGCCAGCAGCGAGTCGTCCGGAGATACGCAGTATTTT. Complete variable domain (other parts from reference TRBV9 and TRBJ2-3): DSGVTQTPKHLITATGQRVTLRCSPRSGDLSVYWYQQSLDQGLQFLIQYYNGEERAKGNILERFSAQQFPDLHSELNLSSLELGDSALYFCASSESSGDTQYFGPGTRLTVL.

The rearrangement uses TRBV4-1 and TRBJ1-2; the match to TRBD1 covers 8 bases. Per germline, CDR1 MGHRA and CDR2 YSYEKL. V was pared by 3 bases and J by 4 bases, with 1 base of the junction left unmatched. CDR3 length: 13 amino acids. CDR3 sequence: CASSQDRVYGYTF. CDR3 DNA: TGCGCCAGCAGCCAGGACAGGGTCTATGGCTACACCTTC.

This chain links TRBV28 with TRBJ2-7; D is undetermined. Germline lookup yields CDR1 MDHEN and CDR2 SYDVKM. The V gene lost 1 base and the J gene lost 8 bases, with 24 bases spanning the gap. This CDR3 has 17 residues. The CDR3 loop reads CASSLLAPRGQEEKQYF. In DNA form, the CDR3 reads TGTGCCAGCAGTTTATTGGCTCCCCGTGGGCAGGAAGAAAAGCAGTACTTC.

The gene calls are TRBV19 and TRBJ2-4; weak D call: TRBD2 (6 bases). Germline V lookup: CDR1 LNHDA, CDR2 SQIVND (reference sequence). Trimming cost V 3 bases and J 6 bases, with 12 bases left between them. CDR3 length: 14 amino acids. The CDR3 sequence is CASSIIREANIQYF. As DNA, the CDR3 is TGTGCCAGTAGTATCATCAGGGAGGCAAACATTCAGTACTTC.

This chain joins TRBV12-3 or TRBV12-4 and TRBJ2-3; no definite D call. V was trimmed by 2 bases and J by 5 bases, leaving 8 bases between them. The CDR3 length is 13 residues. This chain's CDR3 is CASSLLGEDTQYF. CDR3 DNA sequence: TGTGCCAGCAGTTTACTAGGAGAAGATACGCAGTATTTT.

The chain joins TRBV7-2 to TRBJ2-2; 11 nucleotides match TRBD2. Germline CDR1 SGHTA, CDR2 FQGNSA. The CDR3 has 17 residues. V was pared by 1 base and J by 7 bases, with 8 bases of the junction left unmatched. The CDR3 loop reads CASSLDSGRARNGELFF. CDR3 nucleotide sequence: TGTGCCAGCAGCTTAGATAGCGGGAGGGCCCGAAACGGGGAGCTGTTTTTT.

CDR3 sequence reads: CASSLVSRDTEAFF. The CDR3 DNA reads as TGCGCCAGCAGCTTGGTATCGAGGGACACTGAAGCTTTCTTT. The V call is TRBV5-1, the J call TRBJ1-1; D unclear. The V gene's germline CDR1 is SGHRS and CDR2 YFSETQ. This CDR3 spans 14 amino acids. V was pared by 0 bases and J by 3 bases, with 9 bases between.

This sequence joins TRBV15 and TRBJ1-2, with 8 bases identical to TRBD1. After removal of 4 bases from V and 5 bases from J, the junction contained 9 bases not matched to a gene. Germline CDR1 is LNHNV and CDR2 is YYDKDF (reference sequence). The CDR3 sequence is 15 residues long. CDR3 coding DNA: TGTGCCACCAGCACAAATTCAGGGGGCGGATATGGCTACACCTTC. Its protein is CATSTNSGGGYGYTF.

This clone was counted once. The chain couples TRBV20-1 to TRBJ2-7; TRBD1 might be the D (6 bases). This CDR3 spans 11 amino acids. In germline, CDR1 is DFQATT, CDR2 SNEGSKA (reference sequence). V was shortened by 4 bases and J by 6 bases, with 10 bases between the two germline ends. CDR3 sequence (DNA): TGCAGTGCTAAACTAGGGGGCGAGCAGTACTTC. Encoded protein: CSAKLGGEQYF.